The 27 T cell receptor beta chains presented below share a single source sample, sequenced in a study of response to subunit inactivated influenza vaccine (dated by TCRdb to between 2018 and 2020). The library relied on RT-PCR. This sample was sequenced with an Illumina HiSeq 2500. In TCRdb, the public reads were trimmed at Q25 with fastp and aligned with MiXCR, with productive beta chains retained. CDR3 protein duplicates are merged, each entry listing the most common genes and DNA. The sample includes a few hundred thousand distinct CDR3 sequences, with 20% to 25% observed a single time. 9.5% to 13% of the sample lies in the top ten. The material was PBMCs from blood, obtained about 20 months after vaccination. The receptors originated from a man between 45 and 75 years old who received an inactivated influenza vaccine. Donor details come from another sample of the same person, matched by shared clones.

This clonotype has more than one count but fewer than ten. The V and J genes are TRBV30 and TRBJ1-1, with D perhaps TRBD1 (6 bases). The V and J ends lost 1 base and 5 bases respectively, with 20 bases between them. This CDR3 has 16 residues. In germline, CDR1 is GTSNPN, CDR2 SVGIG (reference sequence). In DNA, the CDR3 is TGTGCCTGGAGTGCCCGCTACAGTGGGGGCCGTACTGAAGCTTTCTTT. Translating gives CAWSARYSGGRTEAFF.

The rearrangement joins TRBV10-2 to TRBJ1-1; D remains unclear. This CDR3 comprises 13 residues. Germline values: CDR1 WSHSY, CDR2 SAAADI. V was trimmed by 6 bases and J by 3 bases, leaving 11 bases between them. CDR3 sequence: CASRAGLHTEAFF. DNA for the CDR3: TGCGCCAGCAGGGCCGGGCTACACACTGAAGCTTTCTTT.

This chain links TRBV28 with TRBJ2-1, with 8 bases lining up with TRBD2. This CDR3 comprises 15 residues. V was pared by 3 bases and J by 4 bases, with 5 bases of the junction left unmatched. The germline gives CDR1 MDHEN, CDR2 SYDVKM. In DNA form, the CDR3 reads TGTGCCAGCAGTTTGCGGGAGGCCCCATACAATGAGCAGTTCTTC. This sequence encodes CASSLREAPYNEQFF.

This clonotype was seen a handful of times. The V gene is TRBV15, the J gene TRBJ2-3, with 9 bases matching TRBD2. CDR1 is LNHNV and CDR2 is YYDKDF in the germline V gene (reference sequence). The CDR3 has 14 amino acids. The junction had 4 bases not matched to a gene; V was cut back by 0 bases and J by 9 bases. This CDR3 reads CATSRDMGLATQYF. As DNA, the CDR3 is TGTGCCACCAGCAGAGATATGGGACTAGCCACGCAGTATTTT.

The chain combines TRBV19 with TRBJ2-7, with D perhaps given as TRBD1 or TRBD2 (5 bases each). The CDR3 consists of 13 residues. CDR1 is LNHDA, CDR2 SQIVND, per germline (reference sequence). V lost 5 bases and J 7 bases, leaving 15 bases between the germline ends. The CDR3 DNA sequence: TGTGCCAGTAGTCCGGGACCCCTCGGTGAGCAGTACTTC. It specifies CASSPGPLGEQYF.

This clonotype has just a few counts. V and J are TRBV14 and TRBJ1-1; D not certain. The germline V and J ends were trimmed by 0 bases and 6 bases, with 11 bases remaining between them. Germline V gives CDR1 SGHDN, CDR2 FVKESK. This CDR3 comprises 14 residues. The DNA for the CDR3 is TGTGCCAGCAGCCAAGATTCGTCCGGCTCTGAAGCTTTCTTT. Translation gives CASSQDSSGSEAFF. The full variable domain, its missing parts supplied by reference TRBV14 and TRBJ1-1, is EAGVTQFPSHSVIEKGQTVTLRCDPISGHDNLYWYRRVMGKEIKFLLHFVKESKQDESGMPNNRFLAERTGGTYSTLKVQPAELEDSGVYFCASSQDSSGSEAFFGQGTRLTVV.

This clonotype was seen repeatedly, ten times or more. The chain recombines TRBV21-1 with TRBJ1-1. TRBV21-1 is a documented pseudogene. The CDR3 covers 14 residues. The CDR3 region has the DNA TGTGCCAGCAGCAAAACGATAAGGTCCACTGAAGCTTTCTTT. Translating it yields CASSKTIRSTEAFF.

This clonotype has more than one count but fewer than ten. CDR3 protein: CASSWDRGSPLHF. The CDR3 DNA reads as TGTGCCAGCAGTTGGGACAGGGGTTCACCCCTCCACTTT. The V call is TRBV6-5, the J call TRBJ1-6; 10 nucleotides match TRBD1. V gave up 4 bases and J gave up 9 bases; unmatched junction bases: 0. Looked up from germline, CDR1 is MNHEY and CDR2 is SVGAGI. This CDR3 region has 13 residues.

The chain links TRBV4-1 to TRBJ1-3; D gene uncertain. V lost 1 base and J lost 6, with 16 bases in between. The CDR3 runs to 16 residues. Germline CDR1 reads MGHRA; CDR2 reads YSYEKL. The CDR3 spells CASSQVGVRTENTIYF. The CDR3 DNA is TGCGCCAGCAGCCAAGTTGGGGTCCGTACTGAAAACACCATATATTTT.

This clonotype was counted ten times or more. This chain uses TRBV12-3 or TRBV12-4 with TRBJ1-4, with a tentative D call TRBD1 (5 bases). V was cut by 5 bases and J by 5 bases, with 15 bases left in between. The CDR3 sequence is 15 residues long. Here the CDR3 DNA reads TGTGCCAGCAGTCCAATGGGACTGAACAATGAAAAACTGTTTTTT. Translated: CASSPMGLNNEKLFF.

This clonotype was seen only a few times. J is TRBJ2-2 and V is TRBV5-1; maybe TRBD1 (5 bases). This CDR3 is 16 amino acids long. Germline-derived CDR1 and CDR2 are SGHRS and YFSETQ. Between the trimmed V and J ends, which lost 0 bases and 2 bases, there was a span of 11 bases. CDR3 in DNA: TGCGCCAGCAGCTTGGCCAACAGGAGAAACACCGGGGAGCTGTTTTTT. Translating gives CASSLANRRNTGELFF. Complete variable domain (other parts from reference TRBV5-1 and TRBJ2-2): KAGVTQTPRYLIKTRGQQVTLSCSPISGHRSVSWYQQTPGQGLQFLFEYFSETQRNKGNFPGRFSGRQFSNSRSEMNVSTLELGDSALYLCASSLANRRNTGELFFGEGSRLTVL.

The V gene is TRBV7-2, the J gene TRBJ1-4; D gene ambiguous. The germline V gene encodes CDR1 SGHTA and CDR2 FQGNSA. The CDR3 is 13 amino acids. V was clipped by 1 base and J by 6 bases, with 6 bases between them. CDR3 amino acids: CASSLDSYEKLFF. CDR3 bases: TGTGCCAGCAGCTTAGATAGCTATGAAAAACTGTTTTTT.

In its sample, this clonotype was seen many times. The rearrangement joins TRBV5-1 to TRBJ1-2; no clear D. V was cut by 0 bases and J by 10 bases, with 13 bases left in between. This CDR3 is 13 amino acids long. Germline values: CDR1 SGHRS, CDR2 YFSETQ. Written as DNA, the CDR3 is TGCGCCAGCAGCTTGGGGCCTTCCCGAGACTACACCTTC. Translation: CASSLGPSRDYTF.

This clonotype was found many times. The chain links TRBV20-1 to TRBJ1-5; a weak D match, TRBD1 (6 bases). Germline CDR1 and CDR2: DFQATT and SNEGSKA (reference sequence). V was trimmed by 0 bases and J by 0 bases, leaving 12 bases between them. The CDR3 totals 16 residues. The CDR3 DNA follows: TGCAGTGCTAGAGATTTGGGGGGCCATAGCAATCAGCCCCAGCATTTT. Translation: CSARDLGGHSNQPQHF.

The V gene is TRBV7-6, the J gene TRBJ2-5, with a tentative D call TRBD2 (5 bases). This CDR3 has 15 amino acids. The germline V and J ends were trimmed by 1 base and 5 bases, with 14 bases remaining between them. The germline V gene has CDR1 SGHVS and CDR2 FNYEAQ. Here the CDR3 reads CASSLESGFGETQYF. The CDR3 coding sequence is TGTGCCAGCAGCTTAGAGAGCGGCTTCGGTGAGACCCAGTACTTC.

This clonotype appeared a few times. This sequence joins TRBV7-2 and TRBJ1-6; D is unclear. CDR1 is SGHTA and CDR2 is FQGNSA in the germline V gene. V gave up 1 base and J gave up 7 bases, with 17 bases separating them. The CDR3 covers 17 residues. CDR3 sequence: CASSLVAGTRQNSPLHF. The CDR3 nucleotides read TGTGCCAGCAGCTTAGTAGCCGGCACTCGACAAAATTCACCCCTCCACTTT.

The chain combines TRBV12-3 or TRBV12-4 with TRBJ1-4; D perhaps matches TRBD1 (6 bases). The CDR3 extends over 16 amino acids. V shed 8 bases and J shed 5 bases, with 21 bases lying between them. The CDR3 sequence: CASRLSLGGANEKLFF. The CDR3 DNA is TGTGCCAGCCGCTTGTCCCTCGGGGGCGCCAATGAAAAACTGTTTTTT.

V is TRBV28 and J is TRBJ2-6; the D is unclear. CDR3 length: 14 amino acids. Deletions cut 6 bases from V and 4 bases from J, with 10 bases between. Germline loops: CDR1 MDHEN, CDR2 SYDVKM. The CDR3: CASSFAAGANVLTF. As DNA, the CDR3 is TGTGCCAGCAGCTTCGCCGCAGGGGCCAACGTCCTGACTTTC. Full variable domain (outside the CDR3, taken from reference TRBV28 and TRBJ2-6): DVKVTQSSRYLVKRTGEKVFLECVQDMDHENMFWYRQDPGLGLRLIYFSYDVKMKEKGDIPEGYSVSREKKERFSLILESASTNQTSMYLCASSFAAGANVLTFGAGSRLTVL.

This clonotype was picked up a small number of times. The gene calls are TRBV6-1 and TRBJ1-2, with a weak D call TRBD1 (6 bases). CDR1 is MNHNS, CDR2 SASEGT, per germline. The CDR3 contains 13 residues. V lost 7 bases to trimming and J lost 8 bases, with 17 bases between them. CDR3 nucleotides: TGTGCCAGCACCCCAAACGGGGGCAGGGGCTACACCTTC. Translation: CASTPNGGRGYTF.

J is TRBJ2-3 and V is TRBV7-2; D unresolved. The ends were cut back, 2 bases at V and 0 bases at J, with 12 bases in the middle. The CDR3 length is 16 residues. Germline CDR1 is SGHTA and CDR2 is FQGNSA. CDR3 DNA: TGTGCCAGCAGCTTATTAAGGTTTTCTAGCACAGATACGCAGTATTTT. This gives the protein CASSLLRFSSTDTQYF.

There are a few counts of this clonotype. V gene TRBV10-3 combines with J gene TRBJ2-7; D uncertain. Germline assignment: CDR1 ENHRY and CDR2 SYGVKD. Trimming shortened V by 6 bases and J by 3 bases, and 9 bases separated the two germline ends. This CDR3 spans 12 amino acids. This CDR3 reads CAISALLYEQYF. CDR3 sequence (DNA): TGTGCCATCAGCGCCTTACTCTACGAGCAGTACTTC.

This clonotype turned up a few times. This chain connects TRBV5-1 to TRBJ2-5; 7 bases line up with TRBD2. Germline trimming cut 2 bases from V and 0 bases from J; bases unmatched to any gene: 4. This CDR3 is 15 amino acids long. Germline V gene sequence: CDR1 SGHRS, CDR2 YFSETQ. The CDR3 sequence: CASSFASGYQETQYF. The CDR3 nucleotides are TGCGCCAGCAGCTTCGCTAGCGGATACCAAGAGACCCAGTACTTC.

A few counts support this clonotype. The chain is built from TRBV12-3 or TRBV12-4 and TRBJ1-2; D is unresolved. The V gene lost 5 bases and the J gene lost 8 bases, with 21 bases spanning the gap. This CDR3 spans 15 amino acids. The CDR3 loop is CASSPPGGGARGYTF. The CDR3 DNA is TGTGCCAGCAGTCCCCCAGGAGGTGGAGCTCGGGGCTACACCTTC.

The chain recombines TRBV4-2 with TRBJ1-5; possible D gene TRBD1, 6 bases. The CDR3 loop spans 20 amino acids. V was trimmed by 1 base and J by 2 bases, leaving 24 bases between them. From germline, CDR1 is LGHNA and CDR2 YNFKEQ. The CDR3 loop reads CASSQGPRGLTGRGNQPQHF. The CDR3 DNA reads TGTGCCAGCAGCCAAGGCCCCAGGGGCCTTACAGGCCGGGGCAATCAGCCCCAGCATTTT.

The table lists this clonotype with a few counts. The chain joins TRBV7-9 to TRBJ1-2; no firm D call. Trimming took 0 bases from V and 7 from J, leaving 12 bases between them. CDR1 is SEHNR, CDR2 FQNEAQ, per germline (reference sequence). This CDR3 comprises 14 residues. The CDR3, as DNA: TGTGCCAGCAGCTTAGCCGGCCATGCTGGTGGCTACACCTTC. This encodes CASSLAGHAGGYTF. Combining the CDR3 with reference TRBV7-9 and TRBJ1-2 gives the whole variable domain DTGVSQNPRHKITKRGQNVTFRCDPISEHNRLYWYRQTLGQGPEFLTYFQNEAQLEKSRLLSDRFSAERPKGSFSTLEIQRTEQGDSAMYLCASSLAGHAGGYTFGSGTRLTVV.

The rearrangement uses TRBV29-1 and TRBJ2-1; 10 nucleotides line up with TRBD1. Germline loops: CDR1 SQVTM, CDR2 ANQGSEA. The V segment lost 5 bases and the J segment 0 bases; nucleotides outside the gene matches: 4. The CDR3 runs to 15 residues. The CDR3 nucleotides are TGCAGCGTTCCCCGGACAGGGGGCTCCTACAATGAGCAGTTCTTC. Translation: CSVPRTGGSYNEQFF.

This clonotype appeared many times. The chain joins TRBV12-3 or TRBV12-4 to TRBJ1-2, with no clear D. The CDR3 covers 14 residues. Trimming cost V 1 base and J 4 bases, with 10 bases left between them. The CDR3 region is CASSLGRGFYGYTF. The CDR3 DNA reads as TGTGCCAGCAGTTTAGGGAGAGGGTTCTATGGCTACACCTTC.